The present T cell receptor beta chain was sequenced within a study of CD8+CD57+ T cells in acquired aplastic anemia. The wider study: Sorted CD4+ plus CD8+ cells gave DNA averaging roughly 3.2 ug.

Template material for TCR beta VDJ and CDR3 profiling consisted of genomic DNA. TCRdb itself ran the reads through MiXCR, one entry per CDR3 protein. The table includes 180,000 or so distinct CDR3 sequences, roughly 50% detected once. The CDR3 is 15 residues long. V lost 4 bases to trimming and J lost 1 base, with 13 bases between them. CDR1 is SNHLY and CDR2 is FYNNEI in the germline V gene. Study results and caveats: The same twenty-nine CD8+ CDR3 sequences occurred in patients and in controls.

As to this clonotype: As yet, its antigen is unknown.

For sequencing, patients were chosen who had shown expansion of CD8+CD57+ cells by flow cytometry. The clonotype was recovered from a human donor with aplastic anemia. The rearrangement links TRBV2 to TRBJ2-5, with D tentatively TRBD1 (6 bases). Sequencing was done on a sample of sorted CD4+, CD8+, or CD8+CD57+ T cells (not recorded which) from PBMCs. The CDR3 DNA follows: TGTGCCAGCAGTGGGACAGCCTCCGCCCAAGAGACCCAGTACTTC. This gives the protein CASSGTASAQETQYF.